Following are 18 T cell receptor beta chains from one sample sequenced in a study of blood T cell repertoires in COVID-19. Sequencing used immunoSEQ multiplex PCR; TCRdb keeps in-frame clones, though not all of them. This table holds 250,000 to 350,000 clones, 85% to 90% found once. Sequencing input: peripheral blood. Source of these receptors: a woman aged 45-65 years with COVID-19, enrolled during active disease.

This clone has only one observation. The rearrangement joins TRBV5-1 to TRBJ2-1; 10 bases agree with TRBD2. The germline V gene encodes CDR1 SGHRS and CDR2 YFSETQ. V trimming: 2 bases; J trimming: 6 bases; junction bases outside the gene matches: 5. The CDR3 spans 15 residues. The CDR3 sequence is CASSLTSGTLNEQFF. Written as DNA, the CDR3 is TGCGCCAGCAGCTTAACTAGCGGGACTCTCAATGAGCAGTTCTTC.

The sample holds one count of this clone. The chain links TRBV18 to TRBJ1-2, with D unclear. Germline assignment: CDR1 KGHSH and CDR2 LQKENI. Trimming took 3 bases from V and 6 from J, leaving 11 bases between them. This CDR3 spans 13 amino acids. The CDR3 region has the DNA TGTGCCAGCTCACCCGGAGAGGGCCATGGCTACACCTTC. This sequence encodes CASSPGEGHGYTF.

This rearrangement joins TRBV5-1 to TRBJ2-7; 7 bases line up with TRBD1. Germline V lookup: CDR1 SGHRS, CDR2 YFSETQ. This CDR3 has 17 residues. V trimming: 2 bases; J trimming: 3 bases; junction bases outside the gene matches: 14. The CDR3 DNA follows: TGCGCCAGCAGCTTTGCCCAATCTTACAGGGGAGTCTACGAGCAGTACTTC. Translation: CASSFAQSYRGVYEQYF.

This clone was observed once. The rearrangement joins TRBV28 to TRBJ1-2; 7 bases line up with TRBD1. This CDR3 comprises 15 residues. The V segment lost 6 bases and the J segment 5 bases; nucleotides outside the gene matches: 12. Germline CDR1 MDHEN, CDR2 SYDVKM. The CDR3 reads CASRPPGQPLYGYTF. CDR3 nucleotide sequence: TGTGCCAGCAGACCCCCGGGACAGCCCCTTTATGGCTACACCTTC.

The chain is built from TRBV2 and TRBJ1-2, with D unresolved. Germline CDR1 SNHLY, CDR2 FYNNEI. V was pared by 6 bases and J by 2 bases, with 7 bases between. The CDR3 runs 12 residues. The CDR3 protein is CASRGGNYGYTF. The CDR3 region has the DNA TGTGCCAGCAGAGGCGGAAACTATGGCTACACCTTC.

CDR3 nucleotides: TGTGCCAGCAGCCAAGGACAGACTCACCAAGAGACCCAGTACTTC. Protein: CASSQGQTHQETQYF. The gene calls are TRBV4-2 and TRBJ2-5; TRBD1 might be the D (5 bases). V shed 1 base and J shed 0 bases, with 9 bases lying between them. Germline CDR1 is LGHNA and CDR2 is YNFKEQ. The CDR3 runs 15 residues.

The chain links TRBV6-2 or TRBV6-3 to TRBJ2-2; TRBD2 agrees at 7 bases. The germline V gene has CDR1 MNHEY and CDR2 SVGEGT. V was clipped by 3 bases and J by 7 bases; unmatched bases: 5. CDR3 size: 14 residues. In DNA, the CDR3 is TGTGCCAGCAGTTATGTCAGGGAGGGCGGGGAGCTGTTTTTT. Amino acid sequence: CASSYVREGGELFF.

V and J are TRBV4-1 and TRBJ2-3; 8 positions agree with TRBD2. Germline V CDR1 and CDR2: MGHRA, YSYEKL. V lost 0 bases and J lost 1; bases outside the gene matches: 9. The CDR3 contains 18 residues. CDR3 in amino acids: CASSQESGRAYGTDTQYF. CDR3 coding DNA: TGCGCCAGCAGCCAAGAATCCGGGAGGGCCTATGGCACAGATACGCAGTATTTT.

This clone has only a few counts. This rearrangement joins TRBV27 to TRBJ1-6; the match to TRBD1 covers 9 bases. Germline lookup yields CDR1 MNHEY and CDR2 SMNVEV (reference sequence). The CDR3 has 15 residues. The junction had 5 bases not matched to a gene; V was cut back by 6 bases and J by 5 bases. The CDR3 DNA follows: TGTGCCAGCAGCCGTCGGGACAGGGATAATTCACCCCTCCACTTT. Its translation: CASSRRDRDNSPLHF.

The V call is TRBV29-1, the J call TRBJ2-3; D remains ambiguous. This CDR3 is 12 amino acids long. Trimming removed 3 bases at V and 4 bases at J, with 8 bases between. Germline CDR1 SQVTM, CDR2 ANQGSEA. In nucleotides, the CDR3 is TGCAGCGTTGATAAGGAGTCAGATACGCAGTATTTT. Residues: CSVDKESDTQYF.

The J gene is TRBJ1-6, the V gene TRBV27; TRBD1 is a possible D gene (5 bases). Germline CDR1 MNHEY, CDR2 SMNVEV (reference sequence). Trimming cost V 2 bases and J 10 bases, with 12 bases left between them. This CDR3 spans 14 amino acids. In DNA form, the CDR3 reads TGTGCCAGCAGTTTACGGGGGGAGGCCTCACCCCTCCACTTT. Protein sequence: CASSLRGEASPLHF.

CDR3 loop: CASDVRRGSGQPQHF. CDR3 coding DNA: TGTGCCAGCGACGTGAGGAGGGGCAGCGGTCAGCCCCAGCATTTT. The rearrangement links TRBV6-5 to TRBJ1-5; perhaps TRBD1 as D (5 bases). The CDR3 is made up of 15 amino acids. Germline CDR1 MNHEY, CDR2 SVGAGI. V shed 8 bases and J shed 6 bases, with 20 bases lying between them.

The V and J genes are TRBV14 and TRBJ2-2; the D is unclear. From germline, CDR1 is SGHDN and CDR2 FVKESK. The CDR3 spans 14 residues. Trimming stripped 4 bases from V and 6 bases from J, with 12 bases between. Written as DNA, the CDR3 is TGTGCCAGCAGCCGGGCTTTAAGTTCCGGGGAGCTGTTTTTT. It specifies CASSRALSSGELFF.

The rearrangement joins TRBV2 to TRBJ1-5, with 12 bases identical to TRBD1. Germline V gene data show CDR1 as SNHLY and CDR2 as FYNNEI. The CDR3 runs 15 residues. Losses at the gene ends were 7 bases for V and 5 bases for J; bases not matched to a gene: 6. The CDR3: CASTLGTGGYQPQHF. CDR3 DNA: TGTGCCAGCACTCTAGGGACAGGGGGCTATCAGCCCCAGCATTTT. Using reference TRBV2 and TRBJ1-5 for the parts outside the CDR3, the full variable domain is EPEVTQTPSHQVTQMGQEVILRCVPISNHLYFYWYRQILGQKVEFLVSFYNNEISEKSEIFDDQFSVERPDGSNFTLKIRSTKLEDSAMYFCASTLGTGGYQPQHFGDGTRLSIL.

V usage is TRBV2 and J usage is TRBJ2-2; 12 bases are a match to TRBD1. V was clipped by 6 bases and J by 5 bases; unmatched bases: 10. CDR1 is SNHLY and CDR2 is FYNNEI in the germline V gene. CDR3 length: 17 amino acids. The CDR3 bases are TGTGCCAGCAGGGGGGACAGGGGGCGGACTTTAACCGGGGAGCTGTTTTTT. It translates to CASRGDRGRTLTGELFF.

The rearrangement uses TRBV7-8 and TRBJ1-6, with 8 bases identical to TRBD1. Unmatched junction bases numbered 3, after V lost 4 bases and J lost 7 bases. The germline V gene encodes CDR1 SGHVS and CDR2 FQNEAQ. This CDR3 comprises 14 residues. Written as DNA, the CDR3 is TGTGCCAGCAGCTCCCGGACAGGGAATTCACCCCTCCACTTT. It codes for CASSSRTGNSPLHF.

J is TRBJ2-7 and V is TRBV2; possible D gene TRBD1, 6 bases. V was shortened by 6 bases and J by 5 bases, with 14 bases between the two germline ends. The CDR3 runs 13 residues. Germline V gene data show CDR1 as SNHLY and CDR2 as FYNNEI. The CDR3 is CASSPTGVHEQYF. The CDR3 nucleotides are TGTGCCAGCAGCCCGACAGGTGTCCACGAGCAGTACTTC.

V gene TRBV18 combines with J gene TRBJ1-1; D is perhaps TRBD1 (5 bases). This CDR3 region has 15 residues. V was cut by 3 bases and J by 4 bases, with 15 bases left in between. CDR1 is KGHSH, CDR2 LQKENI, per germline. Here the CDR3 DNA reads TGTGCCAGCTCACCTCTTGTCGTGGGGGGCACTGAAGCTTTCTTT. This encodes CASSPLVVGGTEAFF.